This section outlines one T cell receptor (beta chain) sequence together with its context. Its target is unknown. The sample originates from a study of T cells expressing NK-cell markers. As for the study in general: Each TCR beta repertoire originated in sorted T cells that were CD3+CD56+NKG2C+, CD3+CD56+NKG2C- or CD3+CD56-NKG2C+. Study-wide findings and caveats: Researchers report these clonotypes also headed the CD3+CD56-NKG2C+ fraction in several donors. Expanded NKG2C+ T cell clones were not confirmed as HCMV-specific.

No DNA is given; TCRdb re-called the 5' RACE reads and lists each CDR3 protein once. This listing includes a few hundred thousand distinct CDR3 sequences. In germline, CDR1 is DFQATT, CDR2 SNEGSKA (reference sequence). The CDR3 covers 17 residues. This TCR was recovered from a woman aged 45-65 years in good health. Sequencing was done on a sample of blood T cells: a sorted CD56 or NKG2C T cell subset, CD4+ or CD8+ T cells, or bulk PBMC T cells (not recorded which). The chain links TRBV20-1 to TRBJ2-7; with no DNA, the TCRdb D assignment of TRBD1 cannot be verified. The CDR3 spells CSAQTRLSVGDTYEQYF.